The 24 T cell receptor beta chains below were found in one sample sequenced in a study of shared clonotypes between healthy human individuals. The data were produced by immunoSEQ multiplex PCR, yet TCRdb's version contains in-frame clones alone and is incomplete. The sample consists of some 500,000 clones, more than 95% of them appearing once. Sequences were obtained from naive CD4+ T cells sorted from blood. Indicated subset: CD45RA+ positively selected. Receptor source: a woman in her thirties in good health.

The CDR3 DNA reads as TGTGCCAGCAGGGTCCAACAGGAGCATGAAGCTTTCTTT. Amino acids: CASRVQQEHEAFF. This sequence joins TRBV2 and TRBJ1-1; D possibly corresponds to TRBD1 (5 bases). Trimming removed 6 bases from V and 7 bases from J, with 15 bases in between. Germline V gives CDR1 SNHLY, CDR2 FYNNEI. The CDR3 loop spans 13 amino acids. The full variable domain, rest sourced from reference TRBV2 and TRBJ1-1, is EPEVTQTPSHQVTQMGQEVILRCVPISNHLYFYWYRQILGQKVEFLVSFYNNEISEKSEIFDDQFSVERPDGSNFTLKIRSTKLEDSAMYFCASRVQQEHEAFFGQGTRLTVV.

The V and J genes are TRBV29-1 and TRBJ2-7; D is unclear. CDR1 is SQVTM and CDR2 is ANQGSEA in the germline V gene. V lost 3 bases to trimming and J lost 7 bases, with 10 bases between them. This CDR3 is built from 11 residues. CDR3 nucleotide sequence: TGCAGCGTTGAGAAGGGCCAGGAGCAGTACTTC. It translates to CSVEKGQEQYF.

The chain recombines TRBV11-3 with TRBJ2-1; unclear D gene. The CDR3 loop spans 12 amino acids. V was pared by 0 bases and J by 7 bases, with 4 bases between. From germline, CDR1 is SGHNT and CDR2 YENEEA. The CDR3 nucleotides read TGTGCCAGCAGCTTAGAGTCGAATGAGCAGTTCTTC. Translating it yields CASSLESNEQFF. The variable domain in full, with the rest retrieved from reference TRBV11-3 and TRBJ2-1, is EAGVVQSPRYKIIEKKQPVAFWCNPISGHNTLYWYLQNLGQGPELLIRYENEEAVDDSQLPKDRFSAERLKGVDSTLKIQPAELGDSAVYLCASSLESNEQFFGPGTRLTVL.

The chain is built from TRBV7-9 and TRBJ2-4, with 10 positions matching TRBD1. The CDR3 consists of 17 residues. V gave up 3 bases and J gave up 1 base; unmatched junction bases: 6. CDR1 is SEHNR, CDR2 FQNEAQ, per germline (reference sequence). As DNA, the CDR3 is TGTGCCAGCAGCTTGGGGACAGGGGAGTGGGCCAAAAACATTCAGTACTTC. This translates into CASSLGTGEWAKNIQYF.

In the case of this clone: One end of the junction varies from germline; a read error may be responsible. Within the sample, other DNA sequences also encode this same CDR3. The V call is TRBV2, the J call TRBJ2-7; a weak D match, TRBD1 (5 bases). CDR3 length equals 12 residues. The germline V gene has CDR1 SNHLY and CDR2 FYNNEI. The chain's CDR3 is CASREDSYEQYF. CDR3 nucleotides: TGTGCCAGCCGTGAAGACAGTTACGAGCAGTACTTC.

J is TRBJ2-7 and V is TRBV6-5; a weak D match, TRBD2 (6 bases). This CDR3 contains 12 residues. Germline V gene lookup returns CDR1 MNHEY and CDR2 SVGAGI. The CDR3 coding sequence is TGTGTCGTACCGGGACTGACCTACGAGCAGTACTTC. Protein: CVVPGLTYEQYF.

About this clone itself: One end of the junction fails to match germline, which may point to a read error. The genes are TRBV28 and TRBJ2-1; D might be TRBD1 (7 bases). Germline values: CDR1 MDHEN, CDR2 SYDVKM. This CDR3 has 15 residues. The CDR3, as DNA: TGTGCCAGCACTATGGGGGGACAGCTCGGAAATGGGCAGTTCTTC. Protein: CASTMGGQLGNGQFF.

The chain joins TRBV6-1 to TRBJ2-1; D might be TRBD2 (6 bases). Between the trimmed V and J ends, which lost 6 bases and 1 base, there was a span of 13 bases. Germline values: CDR1 MNHNS, CDR2 SASEGT. This CDR3 region has 15 residues. The CDR3 region is CASRGGAESYNEQFF. In DNA form, the CDR3 reads TGTGCCAGCAGGGGGGGAGCGGAGTCCTACAATGAGCAGTTCTTC.

The chain links TRBV19 to TRBJ2-7; possible D gene TRBD2, 5 bases. The CDR3 sequence is 15 residues long. Germline loops: CDR1 LNHDA, CDR2 SQIVND (reference sequence). Deletions cut 4 bases from V and 4 bases from J, with 17 bases between. In DNA form, the CDR3 reads TGTGCCAGTAGTAGTACGGGGATCTTCGGGTACGAGCAGTACTTC. Residues: CASSSTGIFGYEQYF.

This clone was counted once. The gene calls are TRBV7-8 and TRBJ1-1; weak D call: TRBD1 (5 bases). The CDR3 runs 13 residues. V was pared by 4 bases and J by 6 bases, with 12 bases between. Germline CDR1 is SGHVS and CDR2 is FQNEAQ. CDR3 bases: TGTGCCAGCAGCTCTCCGGGACGGGCTGAAGCTTTCTTT. Protein product: CASSSPGRAEAFF.

This sequence joins TRBV18 and TRBJ2-7; TRBD1 aligns across 7 bases. Per the germline V gene, CDR1 is KGHSH and CDR2 is LQKENI. V shed 2 bases, J shed 4 bases, and the junction held 5 bases outside the gene matches. The CDR3 sequence is 14 residues long. The CDR3 sequence: CASSPSRGQYEQYF. The DNA for the CDR3 is TGTGCCAGCTCACCAAGTAGGGGGCAGTACGAGCAGTACTTC.

The rearrangement links TRBV7-2 to TRBJ1-2; D is perhaps TRBD1 (6 bases). The CDR3 has 15 residues. Per germline, CDR1 SGHTA and CDR2 FQGNSA. V lost 9 bases and J 0 bases, leaving 17 bases between the germline ends. CDR3 sequence (DNA): TGTGCCAGTATCCCCTGGACAGATTCTAACTATGGCTACACCTTC. Residues: CASIPWTDSNYGYTF.

J is TRBJ2-2 and V is TRBV7-8; 10 nucleotides line up with TRBD2. Unmatched junction bases numbered 4, after V lost 5 bases and J lost 4 bases. This CDR3 comprises 15 residues. CDR1 is SGHVS, CDR2 FQNEAQ, per germline. The CDR3 loop is CASSLSGRTTGELFF. Here the CDR3 DNA reads TGTGCCAGCAGCCTTAGCGGGAGGACCACCGGGGAGCTGTTTTTT.

The CDR3 spells CASNPAYRVGYEQYF. CDR3 DNA sequence: TGTGCCAGCAATCCGGCCTACAGGGTTGGGTACGAGCAGTACTTC. The V gene is TRBV28, the J gene TRBJ2-7; TRBD1 is a possible D gene (6 bases). The germline CDR1 and CDR2 sequences are MDHEN and SYDVKM. The CDR3 has 15 amino acids. The V and J ends lost 7 bases and 4 bases respectively, with 20 bases between them.

The rearrangement links TRBV11-3 to TRBJ2-1; 10 bases fit TRBD2. CDR3 length: 15 amino acids. CDR1 is SGHNT, CDR2 YENEEA, per germline. J was trimmed by 9 bases and V by 2 bases; bases with no gene match: 7. CDR3 DNA: TGTGCCAGCAGCTTAACCGGGCTAGCGGGAGCTGAGCAGTTCTTC. Translating it yields CASSLTGLAGAEQFF.

The chain uses TRBV6-6 and TRBJ2-1; TRBD2 aligns across 7 bases. This CDR3 is 14 amino acids long. With V trimmed by 8 bases and J by 0 bases, 4 bases remained unmatched. Per germline, CDR1 MNHNY and CDR2 SVGAGI (reference sequence). Here the CDR3 DNA reads TGTGCCAGCCTAGCGGAAAGCTCCTACAATGAGCAGTTCTTC. Protein sequence: CASLAESSYNEQFF.

J is TRBJ2-4 and V is TRBV5-4; D ambiguous. Per the germline V gene, CDR1 is SGHNT and CDR2 is YYREEE (reference sequence). The CDR3 spans 15 residues. Trimming stripped 4 bases from V and 0 bases from J, with 11 bases between. Written as DNA, the CDR3 is TGTGCCAGCAGCACCGTCCCTCTAGCCAAAAACATTCAGTACTTC. Its protein product is CASSTVPLAKNIQYF.

The rearrangement uses TRBV6-4 and TRBJ2-1; a weak D match, TRBD2 (5 bases). Germline-derived CDR1 and CDR2 are MRHNA and SNTAGT. With 3 bases removed from V and 5 bases from J, the gap between germline ends came to 8 bases. The CDR3 is 13 residues long. CDR3 in amino acids: CASSEEEDNEQFF. In DNA form, the CDR3 reads TGTGCCAGCAGTGAAGAGGAGGACAATGAGCAGTTCTTC.

This clone was counted a few times. The gene calls are TRBV6-5 and TRBJ2-4; D may match TRBD1 or TRBD2 (5 bases each). Germline V gene lookup returns CDR1 MNHEY and CDR2 SVGAGI. There are 14 residues in the CDR3. V lost 7 bases and J 7 bases, leaving 17 bases between the germline ends. CDR3 bases: TGTGCCAGCACTCAATCGGGGCGCAGGAACATTCAGTACTTC. Amino acid sequence: CASTQSGRRNIQYF.

The V gene is TRBV7-2, the J gene TRBJ1-5; 11 nucleotides agree with TRBD1. The CDR3 extends over 19 amino acids. In germline, CDR1 is SGHTA, CDR2 FQGNSA. The ends lost 3 bases at V and 0 bases at J; junction bases unmatched: 10. The chain's CDR3 is CASSFGTGGSLFSNQPQHF. Here the CDR3 DNA reads TGTGCCAGCAGCTTTGGGACAGGGGGGAGCTTATTTAGCAATCAGCCCCAGCATTTT.

The chain employs TRBV28 and TRBJ1-1, with TRBD1 as a possible D gene (6 bases). Germline V gene data show CDR1 as MDHEN and CDR2 as SYDVKM. Trimming left V 3 bases short and J 0 bases short, with 11 bases between. The CDR3 is 15 residues long. The CDR3 region has the DNA TGTGCCAGCAGTTTGCCAGGGGCCCTGAACACTGAAGCTTTCTTT. This encodes CASSLPGALNTEAFF.

CDR3 amino acids: CASSPLVVGASGANVLTF. In DNA, the CDR3 is TGTGCCAGCTCACCACTTGTAGTCGGGGCCTCTGGGGCCAACGTCCTGACTTTC. V is TRBV18 and J is TRBJ2-6; D possibly matches TRBD1 or TRBD2 (5 bases each). This CDR3 spans 18 amino acids. V was pared by 1 base and J by 0 bases, with 13 bases between. Per germline, CDR1 KGHSH and CDR2 LQKENI. Based on the CDR3 plus reference TRBV18 and TRBJ2-6, the full variable domain is NAGVMQNPRHLVRRRGQEARLRCSPMKGHSHVYWYRQLPEEGLKFMVYLQKENIIDESGMPKERFSAEFPKEGPSILRIQQVVRGDSAAYFCASSPLVVGASGANVLTFGAGSRLTVL.

This clone was picked up one time. This chain connects TRBV4-2 to TRBJ2-7, with 8 bases matching TRBD2. Losses at the gene ends were 0 bases for V and 2 bases for J; bases not matched to a gene: 15. The CDR3 contains 19 residues. The germline CDR1 and CDR2 sequences are LGHNA and YNFKEQ. CDR3 sequence: CASSQDFVLAGESAYEQYF. Written as DNA, the CDR3 is TGTGCCAGCAGCCAAGATTTTGTCCTAGCGGGTGAGAGCGCCTACGAGCAGTACTTC.

The J gene is TRBJ1-5, the V gene TRBV28; perhaps TRBD1 as D (5 bases). Germline assignment: CDR1 MDHEN and CDR2 SYDVKM. This CDR3 spans 13 amino acids. Trimming cost V 4 bases and J 3 bases, with 7 bases left between them. CDR3 region: CASSWDLNQPQHF. DNA of the CDR3: TGTGCCAGCAGTTGGGACCTCAATCAGCCCCAGCATTTT.